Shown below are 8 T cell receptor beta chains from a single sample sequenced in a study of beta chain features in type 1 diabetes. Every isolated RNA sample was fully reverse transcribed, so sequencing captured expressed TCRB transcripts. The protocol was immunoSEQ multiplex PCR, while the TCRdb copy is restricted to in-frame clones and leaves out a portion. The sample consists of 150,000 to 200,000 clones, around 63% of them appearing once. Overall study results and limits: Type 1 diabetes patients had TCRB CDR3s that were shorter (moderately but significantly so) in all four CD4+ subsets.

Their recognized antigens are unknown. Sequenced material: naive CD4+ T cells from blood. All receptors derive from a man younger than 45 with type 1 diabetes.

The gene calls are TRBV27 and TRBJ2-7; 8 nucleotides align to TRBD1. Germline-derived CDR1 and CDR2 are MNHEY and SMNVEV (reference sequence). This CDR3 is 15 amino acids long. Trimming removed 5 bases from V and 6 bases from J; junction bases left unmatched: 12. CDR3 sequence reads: CASSPQGAVSLEQYF. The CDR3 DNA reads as TGTGCCAGCAGTCCCCAGGGGGCCGTCTCCCTCGAGCAGTACTTC.

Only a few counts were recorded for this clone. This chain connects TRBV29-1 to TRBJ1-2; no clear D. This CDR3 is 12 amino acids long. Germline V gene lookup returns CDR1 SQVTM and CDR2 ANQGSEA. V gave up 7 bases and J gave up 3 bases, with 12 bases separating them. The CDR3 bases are TGCAGCGCTAGAGGCCGCCACTATGGCTACACCTTC. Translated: CSARGRHYGYTF. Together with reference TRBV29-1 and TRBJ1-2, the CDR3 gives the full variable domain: SAVISQKPSRDICQRGTSLTIQCQVDSQVTMMFWYRQQPGQSLTLIATANQGSEATYESGFVIDKFPISRPNLTFSTLTVSNMSPEDSSIYLCSARGRHYGYTFGSGTRLTVV.

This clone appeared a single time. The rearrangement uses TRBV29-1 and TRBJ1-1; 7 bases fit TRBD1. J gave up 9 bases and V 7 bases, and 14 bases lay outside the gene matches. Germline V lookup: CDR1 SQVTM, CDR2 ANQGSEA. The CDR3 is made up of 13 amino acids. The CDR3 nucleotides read TGCAGCGCTCGTGACAGGGCGTTAAATCAAGCTTTCTTT. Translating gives CSARDRALNQAFF.

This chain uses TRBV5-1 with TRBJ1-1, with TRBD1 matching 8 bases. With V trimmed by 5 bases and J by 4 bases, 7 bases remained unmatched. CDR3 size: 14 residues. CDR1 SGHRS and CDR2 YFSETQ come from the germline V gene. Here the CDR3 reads CASSPDRGGTEAFF. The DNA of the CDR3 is TGCGCCAGCAGTCCTGACAGGGGCGGCACTGAAGCTTTCTTT.

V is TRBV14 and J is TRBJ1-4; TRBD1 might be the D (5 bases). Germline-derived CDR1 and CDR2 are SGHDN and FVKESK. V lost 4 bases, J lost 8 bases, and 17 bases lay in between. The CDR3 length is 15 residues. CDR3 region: CASSLSYGAYEKLFF. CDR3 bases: TGTGCCAGCAGCCTCTCCTACGGGGCATACGAAAAACTGTTTTTT.

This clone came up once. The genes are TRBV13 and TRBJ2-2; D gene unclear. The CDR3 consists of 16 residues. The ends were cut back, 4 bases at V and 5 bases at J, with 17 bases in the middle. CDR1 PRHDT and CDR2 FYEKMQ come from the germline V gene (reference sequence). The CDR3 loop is CASSSFTHLATGELFF. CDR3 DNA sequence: TGTGCCAGCAGCTCCTTTACCCACCTCGCTACCGGGGAGCTGTTTTTT.

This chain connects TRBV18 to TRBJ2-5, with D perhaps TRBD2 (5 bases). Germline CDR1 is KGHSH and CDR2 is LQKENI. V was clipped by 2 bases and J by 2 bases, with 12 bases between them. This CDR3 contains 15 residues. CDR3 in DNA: TGTGCCAGCTCACCAAGTAGACTAATGCAAGAGACCCAGTACTTC. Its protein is CASSPSRLMQETQYF.

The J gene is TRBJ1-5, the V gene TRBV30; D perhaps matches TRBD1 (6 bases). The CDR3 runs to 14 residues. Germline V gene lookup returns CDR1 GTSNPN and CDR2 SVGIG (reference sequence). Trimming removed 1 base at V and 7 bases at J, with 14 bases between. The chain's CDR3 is CAWSGQVVSQPQHF. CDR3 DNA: TGTGCCTGGAGTGGACAGGTTGTTTCCCAGCCCCAGCATTTT.